This T cell receptor (beta chain) was recovered during a study of yellow fever vaccine responses in identical twins. TCRdb passed the RT-PCR reads through MiXCR, listing each CDR3 protein once. The sample yields about 23,000 distinct CDR3 sequences, more than 60% seen once. Comments on this clonotype: What it recognizes is unknown.

Overall study results and limits: Vaccine T cell responses of twins reportedly seemed partly convergent and partly personalized.

Sample: T cells from blood (PBMCs), unsorted or a sorted subset (not recorded which), taken before or after yellow fever vaccination (not recorded which). The TCR originated in a young woman who received the yellow fever vaccine.

The CDR3 coding sequence is TGTGCCAGCAGTGAAGATCCTAGCTCCTACGAGCAGTACTTC. Translation gives CASSEDPSSYEQYF. V is TRBV2 and J is TRBJ2-7; D unresolved. Germline-derived CDR1 and CDR2 are SNHLY and FYNNEI. The CDR3 spans 14 residues. Trimming pared 1 base from V and 0 bases from J, leaving 7 bases between.